Listed here are 15 T cell receptor beta chains from one sample, sequenced in a study of CD8 T cells in Susac syndrome. When the RNA was reverse transcribed, random hexamers were used with an input of roughly 0.45 to 1 ug. In TCRdb, the immunoSEQ multiplex PCR reads were re-called with MiXCR into one record per CDR3 protein. This sample has about 170,000 distinct CDR3 sequences; 90% to 96% occur once, and the top ten carry around 0.12%. Material for sequencing was CD4+ T cells from PBMCs. These receptors all stem from a human donor with Susac syndrome.

The chain combines TRBV20-1 with TRBJ1-4, with 7 positions matching TRBD1. The CDR3 covers 12 residues. The ends lost 5 bases at V and 8 bases at J; junction bases unmatched: 5. CDR1 and CDR2 from the germline V gene are DFQATT and SNEGSKA (reference sequence). The chain's CDR3 is CSARQGGEKLFF. In DNA form, the CDR3 reads TGCAGTGCTCGACAGGGAGGGGAAAAACTGTTTTTT.

The chain carries TRBV6-5 and TRBJ1-5; 7 bases agree with TRBD1. CDR3 length equals 14 residues. With V trimmed by 5 bases and J by 5 bases, 6 bases remained unmatched. In germline, CDR1 is MNHEY, CDR2 SVGAGI. CDR3 in amino acids: CASSPRQGYQPQHF. Here the CDR3 DNA reads TGTGCCAGCAGTCCACGACAGGGATATCAGCCCCAGCATTTT.

J is TRBJ1-2 and V is TRBV18, with D uncertain. V gave up 4 bases and J gave up 4 bases, with 13 bases separating them. The germline gives CDR1 KGHSH, CDR2 LQKENI. This CDR3 has 14 amino acids. CDR3 loop: CASSRSTDPYGYTF. CDR3 DNA: TGTGCCAGCTCACGATCGACGGATCCCTATGGCTACACCTTC.

This sequence joins TRBV6-1 and TRBJ2-6, with 11 bases lining up with TRBD1. Trimming cost V 6 bases and J 4 bases; bases outside gene matches: 8. The CDR3 loop spans 17 amino acids. Germline V CDR1 and CDR2: MNHNS, SASEGT. Here the CDR3 reads CASSPGQGARGANVLTF. The CDR3 coding sequence is TGTGCCAGCAGCCCCGGACAGGGGGCGAGAGGGGCCAACGTCCTGACTTTC.

This sequence joins TRBV11-2 and TRBJ2-7; the D gene is possibly TRBD1 (5 bases). The V and J ends lost 5 bases and 4 bases respectively, with 9 bases between them. In germline, CDR1 is SGHAT, CDR2 FQNNGV. There are 12 residues in the CDR3. The CDR3 here is CASSLRQYEQYF. The CDR3 bases are TGTGCCAGCAGCCTCCGACAGTACGAGCAGTACTTC.

This clonotype occurred once. The rearrangement uses TRBV28 and TRBJ2-4; D is ambiguous. The CDR3 is made up of 11 amino acids. Trimming left V 1 base short and J 7 bases short, with 2 bases between. Per germline, CDR1 MDHEN and CDR2 SYDVKM. In DNA form, the CDR3 reads TGTGCCAGCAGTTTATATAACATTCAGTACTTC. It yields the protein CASSLYNIQYF.

CDR3 DNA: TGTGCCAGCAGCCCGAAGGGACTAGCGGGAGGGGGGTACGAGCAGTACTTC. As protein: CASSPKGLAGGGYEQYF. The chain couples TRBV5-5 to TRBJ2-7, with TRBD2 identical over 16 bases. The CDR3 loop spans 17 amino acids. The V gene end was trimmed by 4 bases and the J gene end by 4 bases; junction bases not matched to a gene: 8. Looked up from germline, CDR1 is SGHKS and CDR2 is YYEKEE (reference sequence).

V gene TRBV5-6 combines with J gene TRBJ2-5, with 7 bases identical to TRBD1. Germline V gene sequence: CDR1 SGHDT, CDR2 YYEEEE. The CDR3 contains 16 residues. Trimming took 0 bases from V and 3 from J; bases not matched to a gene: 8. CDR3 region: CASSLALRDSKETQYF. The CDR3 nucleotides are TGTGCCAGCAGCTTGGCTCTTCGGGACAGCAAAGAGACCCAGTACTTC.

The V call is TRBV4-1, the J call TRBJ1-1, with D maybe TRBD1 (5 bases). The germline CDR1 and CDR2 sequences are MGHRA and YSYEKL. V was cut by 4 bases and J by 1 base, with 13 bases left in between. CDR3 length: 15 residues. The CDR3 DNA follows: TGCGCCAGCAGCCCCCTCGGGGGATCGAACACTGAAGCTTTCTTT. Residues: CASSPLGGSNTEAFF.

This clonotype has a single count. The chain is built from TRBV6-6 and TRBJ2-7, with a weak D call TRBD1 (5 bases). Germline CDR1 MNHNY, CDR2 SVGAGI (reference sequence). The CDR3 is 12 amino acids. With 7 bases removed from V and 3 bases from J, the gap between germline ends came to 10 bases. The CDR3 is CASKGPDYEQYF. The CDR3, as DNA: TGTGCCAGCAAGGGGCCCGACTACGAGCAGTACTTC.

The chain couples TRBV30 to TRBJ2-2; no clear D. The V and J ends lost 1 base and 0 bases respectively, with 9 bases between them. CDR1 is GTSNPN, CDR2 SVGIG, per germline (reference sequence). The CDR3 has 15 residues. CDR3 nucleotide sequence: TGTGCCTGGAGTGAGGGTACTACGAACACCGGGGAGCTGTTTTTT. This translates into CAWSEGTTNTGELFF.

This rearrangement joins TRBV9 to TRBJ2-7; D could derive from TRBD1 or TRBD2 (5 bases each). The V end was cut by 5 bases, the J end by 2 bases, with 20 bases between. This CDR3 is built from 16 residues. The germline V gene has CDR1 SGDLS and CDR2 YYNGEE. As DNA, the CDR3 is TGTGCCAGCAGTAAACGGGACGGTGAGTCGACCTACGAGCAGTACTTC. Residues: CASSKRDGESTYEQYF. The full variable domain, completed using reference TRBV9 and TRBJ2-7, is DSGVTQTPKHLITATGQRVTLRCSPRSGDLSVYWYQQSLDQGLQFLIQYYNGEERAKGNILERFSAQQFPDLHSELNLSSLELGDSALYFCASSKRDGESTYEQYFGPGTRLTVT.

V gene TRBV30 combines with J gene TRBJ1-4; no clear D. The CDR3 totals 13 residues. The ends were cut back, 0 bases at V and 7 bases at J, with 9 bases in the middle. Germline CDR1 reads GTSNPN; CDR2 reads SVGIG (reference sequence). CDR3 coding DNA: TGTGCCTGGAGTGTACGGGGAACTGAAAAACTGTTTTTT. As protein: CAWSVRGTEKLFF. Variable domain in full (rest from reference TRBV30 and TRBJ1-4): SQTIHQWPATLVQPVGSPLSLECTVEGTSNPNLYWYRQAAGRGLQLLFYSVGIGQISSEVPQNLSASRPQDRQFILSSKKLLLSDSGFYLCAWSVRGTEKLFFGSGTQLSVL.

J is TRBJ2-2 and V is TRBV6-5, with TRBD1 identical over 9 bases. This CDR3 comprises 14 residues. Germline loops: CDR1 MNHEY, CDR2 SVGAGI. After removal of 2 bases from V and 7 bases from J, the junction contained 2 bases not matched to a gene. CDR3: CASSYGTGYGELFF. The CDR3 nucleotides are TGTGCCAGCAGTTACGGGACAGGGTACGGGGAGCTGTTTTTT.

V is TRBV15 and J is TRBJ2-1; tentatively, D is TRBD1 (5 bases). V was cut by 0 bases and J by 6 bases, with 12 bases left in between. There are 15 residues in the CDR3. The germline V gene encodes CDR1 LNHNV and CDR2 YYDKDF (reference sequence). Written as DNA, the CDR3 is TGTGCCACCAGCAGAGACCCCCGACAGTCCAATGAGCAGTTCTTC. Amino acid sequence: CATSRDPRQSNEQFF.